This is a list of T cell receptor beta chains from one sample in a study of T cell responses to AZD1222 COVID-19 vaccine. The table came from immunoSEQ multiplex PCR; TCRdb's copy has only in-frame clones and leaves some out. The sample holds 150,000 to 200,000 clones; about 90% are singletons and the top ten take 1.5% to 2%. The sample consisted of peripheral blood, taken on day 0 of AZD1222 vaccination. Source of these receptors: an adult in good health. The CDR3 runs from the conserved cysteine through the conserved F or W. Each record gives: V gene, clone size, J gene, D gene, CDR3 protein, CDR3 DNA. The D gene is left open where the match is weak. Size is stated for part of the rows, as once, few or many counts, or as a class when the clone is expanded.

V: TRBV5-1
size: .
J: TRBJ2-5
D: TRBD2
CDR3: CASSPRRRTSGLKETQYF
DNA: TGCGCCAGCAGCCCCCGCCGACGGACTAGCGGGCTCAAAGAGACCCAGTACTTC

V: TRBV28
size: .
J: TRBJ1-4
D: TRBD1
CDR3: CASSTGSTGAGEKLFF
DNA: TGTGCCAGCAGTACTGGTTCGACAGGGGCGGGTGAAAAACTGTTTTTT

V: TRBV10-1
size: .
J: TRBJ2-7
D: TRBD2
CDR3: CASSGTSGRYEQYF
DNA: TGCGCCAGCAGTGGAACTAGCGGGAGATACGAGCAGTACTTC

V: TRBV5-6
size: .
J: TRBJ2-2
D: .
CDR3: CASSLFIYTGELFF
DNA: TGTGCCAGCAGCTTGTTCATATACACCGGGGAGCTGTTTTTT

V: TRBV5-6
size: .
J: TRBJ1-6
D: .
CDR3: CASSFFLGNSPLHF
DNA: TGTGCCAGCAGCTTTTTTCTGGGAAATTCACCCCTCCACTTT

V: TRBV5-1
size: once
J: TRBJ2-7
D: TRBD1
CDR3: CASSLDLTGAYYEQYF
DNA: TGCGCCAGCAGCTTGGACCTAACAGGGGCATACTACGAGCAGTACTTC

V: TRBV6-5
size: .
J: TRBJ1-5
D: .
CDR3: CASRPTYSSNQPQHF
DNA: TGTGCCAGCAGACCAACTTACAGTAGCAATCAGCCCCAGCATTTT

V: TRBV28
size: .
J: TRBJ2-1
D: .
CDR3: CASSLFVLIAEESNEQFF
DNA: TGTGCCAGCAGTTTATTCGTCCTTATAGCGGAGGAGAGCAATGAGCAGTTCTTC

V: TRBV19
size: .
J: TRBJ2-7
D: .
CDR3: CASSIASGPSYEQYF
DNA: TGTGCCAGTAGTATAGCCTCGGGGCCTTCCTACGAGCAGTACTTC

V: TRBV6-5
size: .
J: TRBJ1-3
D: .
CDR3: CASNPTVLSGNTIYF
DNA: TGTGCCAGCAACCCGACTGTACTATCTGGAAACACCATATATTTT

V: TRBV3-1/TRBV3-2
size: .
J: TRBJ2-7
D: .
CDR3: CASSPRRGAYEQYF
DNA: TGTGCCAGCAGCCCCCGTCGAGGGGCCTACGAGCAGTACTTC

V: TRBV27
size: .
J: TRBJ1-1
D: .
CDR3: CASSLIRSQNTEAFF
DNA: TGTGCCAGCAGTTTAATTCGCAGCCAGAACACTGAAGCTTTCTTT

V: TRBV7-6
size: once
J: TRBJ1-1
D: .
CDR3: CASSFSPVGDRSVNEAFF
DNA: TGTGCCAGCAGCTTCTCCCCGGTAGGGGATAGGAGTGTGAATGAAGCTTTCTTT

V: TRBV9
size: .
J: TRBJ2-5
D: .
CDR3: CASSAGTYQETQYF
DNA: TGTGCCAGCAGCGCCGGGACATACCAAGAGACCCAGTACTTC

V: TRBV27
size: .
J: TRBJ2-1
D: TRBD2
CDR3: CASSSPGLVYNEQFF
DNA: TGTGCCAGCAGTTCTCCGGGACTAGTCTACAATGAGCAGTTCTTC

V: TRBV7-9
size: .
J: TRBJ2-1
D: TRBD2
CDR3: CASSLGSGTSGGKQFF
DNA: TGTGCCAGCAGCTTAGGGTCCGGGACTAGCGGGGGCAAGCAGTTCTTC

V: TRBV11-2
size: .
J: TRBJ1-1
D: .
CDR3: CASSPKGRNTEAFF
DNA: TGTGCCAGCAGCCCCAAGGGGCGGAACACTGAAGCTTTCTTT

V: TRBV30
size: .
J: TRBJ1-6
D: TRBD1
CDR3: CAWREPGQNLWNSPLHF
DNA: TGTGCCTGGAGGGAACCGGGACAGAACCTATGGAATTCACCCCTCCACTTT

V: TRBV19
size: .
J: TRBJ2-7
D: .
CDR3: CASSTGGGEQYF
DNA: TGTGCCAGTAGTACAGGGGGAGGAGAGCAGTACTTC

V: TRBV9
size: .
J: TRBJ2-3
D: TRBD2
CDR3: CASSDTLAGASTDTQYF
DNA: TGTGCCAGCAGCGATACCCTAGCGGGGGCTAGCACAGATACGCAGTATTTT

V: TRBV27
size: .
J: TRBJ1-1
D: .
CDR3: CASSFTGTNTEAFF
DNA: TGTGCCAGCAGTTTCACCGGGACGAACACTGAAGCTTTCTTT

V: TRBV28
size: .
J: TRBJ1-2
D: .
CDR3: CASSFTGMYGYTF
DNA: TGTGCCAGCAGTTTTACGGGGATGTATGGCTACACCTTC

V: TRBV4-1
size: .
J: TRBJ1-1
D: .
CDR3: CASSQWVNTEAFF
DNA: TGCGCCAGCTCCCAGTGGGTTAACACTGAAGCTTTCTTT

V: TRBV4-3
size: .
J: TRBJ2-7
D: TRBD1
CDR3: CASSQDFSTGSYEQYF
DNA: TGCGCCAGCAGCCAAGATTTTTCGACAGGGTCCTACGAGCAGTACTTC

V: TRBV27
size: .
J: TRBJ2-7
D: .
CDR3: CASSLKGHPVTYEQYF
DNA: TGTGCCAGCAGTTTAAAGGGACACCCGGTTACCTACGAGCAGTACTTC

V: TRBV19
size: once
J: TRBJ1-4
D: .
CDR3: CASSTQAREKLFF
DNA: TGTGCCAGTAGTACCCAGGCCCGTGAAAAACTGTTTTTT

V: TRBV30
size: .
J: TRBJ1-2
D: .
CDR3: CAWSIDGTAYYGYTF
DNA: TGTGCCTGGAGTATCGACGGAACGGCGTACTATGGCTACACCTTC

V: TRBV10-3
size: .
J: TRBJ2-7
D: .
CDR3: CAISESFHRGQSPISSYEQYF
DNA: TGTGCCATCAGTGAGTCTTTTCACAGAGGACAATCTCCTATTTCCTCCTACGAGCAGTACTTC

V: TRBV9
size: .
J: TRBJ1-1
D: .
CDR3: CASSVGQRAGEAFF
DNA: TGTGCCAGCAGCGTAGGTCAGAGAGCGGGTGAAGCTTTCTTT

V: TRBV29-1
size: once
J: TRBJ1-2
D: .
CDR3: CSVELENYGYTF
DNA: TGCAGCGTTGAACTGGAGAACTATGGCTACACCTTC

V: TRBV14
size: .
J: TRBJ2-1
D: .
CDR3: CASSQVAGSEQFF
DNA: TGTGCTAGCAGCCAAGTAGCAGGGAGTGAGCAGTTCTTC

V: TRBV6-6
size: .
J: TRBJ2-7
D: .
CDR3: CASTPTGRDHYEQYF
DNA: TGTGCCAGCACTCCCACTGGGCGGGACCACTACGAGCAGTACTTC

V: TRBV30
size: .
J: TRBJ1-6
D: TRBD1
CDR3: CACQGQGNSPLHF
DNA: TGTGCCTGCCAGGGACAGGGGAATTCACCCCTCCACTTT

V: TRBV28
size: .
J: TRBJ1-4
D: .
CDR3: CASTPYGTDEKLFF
DNA: TGTGCCAGCACCCCGTATGGGACTGACGAAAAACTGTTTTTT

V: TRBV7-2
size: .
J: TRBJ2-1
D: .
CDR3: CASSLVGDDDEQFF
DNA: TGTGCCAGCAGCTTAGTTGGGGATGACGATGAGCAGTTCTTC

V: TRBV19
size: .
J: TRBJ1-3
D: .
CDR3: CASSISTDSGNTIYF
DNA: TGTGCCAGTAGTATAAGCACGGACTCTGGAAACACCATATATTTT

V: TRBV2
size: once
J: TRBJ1-3
D: .
CDR3: CASSEYSGNTIYF
DNA: TGTGCCAGCAGTGAATACTCTGGAAACACCATATATTTT

V: TRBV4-1
size: once
J: TRBJ2-1
D: TRBD1
CDR3: CASSQGDRGHEQFF
DNA: TGCGCCAGCAGCCAGGGGGACAGGGGGCATGAGCAGTTCTTC

V: TRBV7-9
size: .
J: TRBJ2-7
D: TRBD1
CDR3: CASSFRDRPYEQYF
DNA: TGTGCCAGCAGCTTCAGGGACAGACCCTACGAGCAGTACTTC

V: TRBV12-3/TRBV12-4
size: .
J: TRBJ2-7
D: .
CDR3: CASTPGGGEQYF
DNA: TGTGCCAGCACCCCCGGTGGTGGCGAGCAGTACTTC